This T cell receptor beta chain was found in a study of graft-versus-host responses after intestinal transplantation. The CDR3 runs 13 residues. Germline CDR1 is WSHSY and CDR2 is SAAADI. V was cut by 6 bases and J by 9 bases, with 12 bases left in between. Study results and caveats: Recipient marrow harbored GvH clones, some of which surfaced first in ileum or blood.

This table comes from immunoSEQ multiplex PCR, and its TCRdb copy is limited to in-frame clones, with some not included. The sample shows nearly 110,000 clones, approximately 90% of them seen only once. Details on this clone: No antigen is known for it.

The sample in question was unstimulated CD4+ T cells sorted from spleen or lymph node cells, obtained before transplant. J is TRBJ1-6 and V is TRBV10-2, with TRBD1 as a possible D gene (5 bases). The clonotype comes from a human donor who was the organ donor for an intestinal transplant. The CDR3 DNA sequence: TGCGCCAGCAGGGGGGTGGATTCTTCACCCCTCCACTTT. This sequence encodes CASRGVDSSPLHF.